A single sample gave rise to the 18 T cell receptor beta chains below, sequenced in a study of OX40 agonist ivuxolimab in advanced cancers. Libraries were prepared through the immunoSEQ multiplex PCR assay. TCRdb's version of the immuneACCESS table is confined to in-frame rearrangements and falls short of the full clone set. An unresolved V gene accounts for under half of the shortfall where checked; the remainder is of unknown origin. The sample includes 57,000 or so clones, with 85% observed a single time. Together, the top ten hold about 4.5% of the sample. Sequenced material: CD4+ or CD8+ T cells sorted from blood, taken in a trial of the OX40 agonist ivuxolimab. The receptors stem from an adult with an advanced solid tumor such as melanoma, head and neck, liver or kidney cancer.

With regard to this clone: The same CDR3 arises from other DNA sequences in this sample as well. The chain is built from TRBV5-1 and TRBJ2-6, with D possibly matching TRBD1 (5 bases). This CDR3 comprises 15 residues. Deletions cut 2 bases from V and 1 base from J, with 7 bases between. Germline V gene sequence: CDR1 SGHRS, CDR2 YFSETQ. In DNA, the CDR3 is TGCGCCAGCAGCTTAGGGGTTTCTGGGGCCAACGTCCTGACTTTC. Its protein is CASSLGVSGANVLTF.

V and J are TRBV9 and TRBJ2-1; no definite D call. Deletions cut 0 bases from V and 7 bases from J, with 14 bases between. The germline gives CDR1 SGDLS, CDR2 YYNGEE. The CDR3 sequence is 15 residues long. The CDR3 sequence: CASSVGPDLGNEQFF. The CDR3 DNA is TGTGCCAGCAGCGTAGGTCCTGATTTAGGAAATGAGCAGTTCTTC. Filled out from reference TRBV9 and TRBJ2-1, the complete variable domain reads DSGVTQTPKHLITATGQRVTLRCSPRSGDLSVYWYQQSLDQGLQFLIQYYNGEERAKGNILERFSAQQFPDLHSELNLSSLELGDSALYFCASSVGPDLGNEQFFGPGTRLTVL.

J is TRBJ2-4 and V is TRBV10-2; D is perhaps TRBD1 or TRBD2 (5 bases each). Trimming took 8 bases from V and 8 from J, leaving 13 bases between them. This CDR3 region has 12 residues. Looked up from germline, CDR1 is WSHSY and CDR2 is SAAADI. The chain's CDR3 is CASGPGPDIQYF. The CDR3 DNA is TGCGCCAGCGGCCCGGGACCTGACATTCAGTACTTC.

The V call is TRBV18, the J call TRBJ2-7; D is possibly TRBD1 (6 bases). This CDR3 is 13 amino acids long. Germline V gene sequence: CDR1 KGHSH, CDR2 LQKENI. Trimming cost V 5 bases and J 3 bases, with 11 bases left between them. CDR3 region: CASSAGQFYEQYF. The CDR3 nucleotides read TGTGCCAGCTCAGCAGGACAGTTCTACGAGCAGTACTTC.

This sequence joins TRBV7-2 and TRBJ1-3; D not resolved. Germline lookup yields CDR1 SGHTA and CDR2 FQGNSA. Deletions cut 2 bases from V and 5 bases from J, with 10 bases between. This CDR3 region has 14 residues. In DNA form, the CDR3 reads TGTGCCAGCAGCTTATCAGAAGGCCGAAACACCATATATTTT. This sequence encodes CASSLSEGRNTIYF. Looking up the rest from reference TRBV7-2 and TRBJ1-3 gives the full variable domain: GAGVSQSPSNKVTEKGKDVELRCDPISGHTALYWYRQSLGQGLEFLIYFQGNSAPDKSGLPSDRFSAERTGGSVSTLTIQRTQQEDSAVYLCASSLSEGRNTIYFGEGSWLTVV.

This clone was counted a few times. J is TRBJ1-3 and V is TRBV28; D remains unclear. The V gene's germline CDR1 is MDHEN and CDR2 SYDVKM. The V end lost 4 bases, the J end lost 4 bases, and 17 bases lay between the germline ends. The CDR3 is 16 amino acids. The CDR3 spells CASSSLGGRGGNTIYF. CDR3 in DNA: TGTGCCAGCAGTTCCCTCGGAGGGCGAGGCGGAAACACCATATATTTT.

The CDR3 here is CASSDSTGDDSGNTIYF. The CDR3 bases are TGCGCCAGCAGTGACTCGACAGGGGACGACTCTGGAAACACCATATATTTT. The rearrangement links TRBV10-1 to TRBJ1-3; 8 bases align to TRBD1. The J segment lost 0 bases and the V segment lost 3 bases, leaving 7 bases of the junction unmatched. From germline, CDR1 is WNHNN and CDR2 SYGVQD (reference sequence). This CDR3 has 17 residues.

The chain couples TRBV5-1 to TRBJ2-3, with 8 bases identical to TRBD1. This CDR3 spans 14 amino acids. Trimming removed 6 bases from V and 2 bases from J; junction bases left unmatched: 5. CDR1 is SGHRS and CDR2 is YFSETQ in the germline V gene. The CDR3 DNA follows: TGCGCCAGCAAGACAGGGGCCCCCACAGATACGCAGTATTTT. It encodes CASKTGAPTDTQYF. Full variable domain (remainder filled in from reference TRBV5-1 and TRBJ2-3): KAGVTQTPRYLIKTRGQQVTLSCSPISGHRSVSWYQQTPGQGLQFLFEYFSETQRNKGNFPGRFSGRQFSNSRSEMNVSTLELGDSALYLCASKTGAPTDTQYFGPGTRLTVL.

The CDR3 protein is CASQKGVSRLAGFRNTGELFF. CDR3 nucleotide sequence: TGTGCCAGCCAGAAGGGAGTTTCAAGACTAGCGGGCTTTCGGAACACCGGGGAGCTGTTTTTT. J is TRBJ2-2 and V is TRBV19; 10 bases agree with TRBD2. The germline V gene has CDR1 LNHDA and CDR2 SQIVND (reference sequence). This CDR3 is 21 amino acids long. Losses at the gene ends were 9 bases for V and 1 base for J; bases not matched to a gene: 23.

V is TRBV28 and J is TRBJ2-1, with 7 bases identical to TRBD2. Trimming cost V 6 bases and J 7 bases; bases outside gene matches: 6. Germline CDR1 MDHEN, CDR2 SYDVKM. The CDR3 is 13 amino acids. This chain's CDR3 is CASRGPGGNEQFF. The CDR3, as DNA: TGTGCCAGCAGAGGACCCGGGGGGAATGAGCAGTTCTTC.

CDR3 sequence reads: CASSPSGQGINEQYF. Written as DNA, the CDR3 is TGTGCCAGCAGCCCGTCGGGACAGGGCATCAACGAGCAGTACTTC. The V call is TRBV5-4, the J call TRBJ2-7; 9 bases line up with TRBD1. The CDR3 spans 15 residues. Germline V gives CDR1 SGHNT, CDR2 YYREEE (reference sequence). The J segment lost 5 bases and the V segment lost 4 bases, leaving 10 bases of the junction unmatched.

The J gene is TRBJ2-1, the V gene TRBV5-1; D is uncertain. V shed 2 bases and J shed 3 bases, with 12 bases lying between them. The CDR3 has 15 amino acids. Germline CDR1 and CDR2: SGHRS and YFSETQ. DNA for the CDR3: TGCGCCAGCAGCTTTTCCCCCCCGCTCTACAATGAGCAGTTCTTC. The encoded protein is CASSFSPPLYNEQFF.

The rearrangement links TRBV14 to TRBJ2-1; D might be TRBD2 (6 bases). CDR3 length equals 14 residues. Germline-derived CDR1 and CDR2 are SGHDN and FVKESK. Trimming stripped 3 bases from V and 3 bases from J, with 9 bases between. The CDR3: CASSQLGGYNEQFF. As DNA, the CDR3 is TGTGCCAGCAGCCAGCTGGGGGGCTACAATGAGCAGTTCTTC.

The V gene is TRBV19, the J gene TRBJ2-7; no clear D gene. This CDR3 region has 13 residues. V lost 5 bases and J lost 2, with 10 bases in between. Germline V gene lookup returns CDR1 LNHDA and CDR2 SQIVND (reference sequence). CDR3 amino acids: CASSETAPYEQYF. CDR3 DNA sequence: TGTGCCAGTAGTGAGACGGCGCCCTACGAGCAGTACTTC.

This clone was detected once. CDR3 DNA sequence: TGTGCCAGCAGTAGGGACTACACAGATACGCAGTATTTT. Translated, it gives CASSRDYTDTQYF. The gene calls are TRBV6-5 and TRBJ2-3, with TRBD2 identical over 7 bases. CDR3 size: 13 residues. Germline assignment: CDR1 MNHEY and CDR2 SVGAGI. Trimming cost V 5 bases and J 2 bases; bases outside gene matches: 1.

The CDR3 DNA reads TGTGCCAGTAGTATAGTCCCGACTAGCGGGGCCTACGAGCAGTACTTC. The encoded protein is CASSIVPTSGAYEQYF. The J gene is TRBJ2-7, the V gene TRBV19; 11 bases map to TRBD2. Germline V CDR1 and CDR2: LNHDA, SQIVND (reference sequence). Trimming at V came to 1 base and at J to 2 bases, leaving 4 bases not matched to a gene. The CDR3 is 16 residues long. The entire variable domain, with the rest obtained from reference TRBV19 and TRBJ2-7, is as follows: DGGITQSPKYLFRKEGQNVTLSCEQNLNHDAMYWYRQDPGQGLRLIYYSQIVNDFQKGDIAEGYSVSREKKESFPLTVTSAQKNPTAFYLCASSIVPTSGAYEQYFGPGTRLTVT.

V usage is TRBV10-3 and J usage is TRBJ1-2; TRBD1 matches at 8 bases. Germline V gene lookup returns CDR1 ENHRY and CDR2 SYGVKD. With V trimmed by 10 bases and J by 3 bases, 7 bases remained unmatched. The CDR3 is made up of 13 amino acids. For the CDR3, the DNA is TGTGCCACCCTCAAACAGGGGGACTATGGCTACACCTTC. Translation gives CATLKQGDYGYTF.

The V gene is TRBV4-1, the J gene TRBJ1-5; no firm D call. The germline V gene encodes CDR1 MGHRA and CDR2 YSYEKL. The length of the CDR3 is 12 residues. V was trimmed by 0 bases and J by 10 bases, leaving 7 bases between them. CDR3 coding DNA: TGCGCCAGCAGCCAAGATCAAGGACCCCAGCATTTT. Translated, it gives CASSQDQGPQHF.